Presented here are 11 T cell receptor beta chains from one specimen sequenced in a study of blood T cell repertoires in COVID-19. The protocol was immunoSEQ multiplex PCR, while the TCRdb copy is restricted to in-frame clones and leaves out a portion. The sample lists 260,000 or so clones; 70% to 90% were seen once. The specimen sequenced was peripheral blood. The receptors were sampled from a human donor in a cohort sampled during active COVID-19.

CDR3 in DNA: TGTGCCAGCAGCCCGGATACGGTACAGGGGTACCAAGAGACCCAGTACTTC. Translation: CASSPDTVQGYQETQYF. The chain links TRBV14 to TRBJ2-5, with TRBD1 matching 7 bases. Germline CDR1 and CDR2: SGHDN and FVKESK. The CDR3 totals 17 residues. With V trimmed by 4 bases and J by 0 bases, 11 bases remained unmatched.

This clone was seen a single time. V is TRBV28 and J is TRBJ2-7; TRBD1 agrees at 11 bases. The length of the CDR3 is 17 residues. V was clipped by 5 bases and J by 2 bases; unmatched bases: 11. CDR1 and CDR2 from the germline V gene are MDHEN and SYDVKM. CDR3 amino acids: CASSTWDRGFWTYEQYF. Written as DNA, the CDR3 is TGTGCCAGCAGTACCTGGGACAGGGGGTTTTGGACCTACGAGCAGTACTTC.

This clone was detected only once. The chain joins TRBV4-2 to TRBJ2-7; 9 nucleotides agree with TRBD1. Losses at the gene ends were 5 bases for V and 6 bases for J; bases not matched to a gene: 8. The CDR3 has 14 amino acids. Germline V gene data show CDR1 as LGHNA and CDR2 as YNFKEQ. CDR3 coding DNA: TGTGCCAGCAGCTACGGGACAGGGACTTCCGAGCAGTACTTC. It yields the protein CASSYGTGTSEQYF.

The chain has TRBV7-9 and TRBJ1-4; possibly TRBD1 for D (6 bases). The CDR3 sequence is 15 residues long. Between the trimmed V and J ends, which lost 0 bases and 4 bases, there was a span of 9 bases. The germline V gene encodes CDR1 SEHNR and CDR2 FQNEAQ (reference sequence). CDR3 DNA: TGTGCCAGCAGCTTAGCGGGACACAGTAATGAAAAACTGTTTTTT. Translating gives CASSLAGHSNEKLFF.

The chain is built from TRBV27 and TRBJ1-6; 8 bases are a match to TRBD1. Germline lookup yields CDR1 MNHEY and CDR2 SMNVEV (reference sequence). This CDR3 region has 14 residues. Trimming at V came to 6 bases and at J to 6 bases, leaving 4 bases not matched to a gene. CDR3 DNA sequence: TGTGCCAGCAGGGATACAGGGGGTAATTCACCCCTCCACTTT. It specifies CASRDTGGNSPLHF.

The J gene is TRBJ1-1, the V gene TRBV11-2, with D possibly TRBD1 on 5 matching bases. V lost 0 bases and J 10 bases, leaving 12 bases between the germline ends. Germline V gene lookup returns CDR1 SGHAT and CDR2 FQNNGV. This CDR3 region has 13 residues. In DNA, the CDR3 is TGTGCCAGCAGCTTAGACAGATCCCAGGGAGCTTTCTTT. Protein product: CASSLDRSQGAFF.

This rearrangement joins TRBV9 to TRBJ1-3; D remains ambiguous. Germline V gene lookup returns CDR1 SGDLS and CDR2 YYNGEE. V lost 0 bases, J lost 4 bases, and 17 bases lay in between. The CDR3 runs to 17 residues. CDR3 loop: CASSVDAVEAAGNTIYF. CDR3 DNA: TGTGCCAGCAGCGTAGACGCGGTGGAGGCTGCCGGAAACACCATATATTTT.

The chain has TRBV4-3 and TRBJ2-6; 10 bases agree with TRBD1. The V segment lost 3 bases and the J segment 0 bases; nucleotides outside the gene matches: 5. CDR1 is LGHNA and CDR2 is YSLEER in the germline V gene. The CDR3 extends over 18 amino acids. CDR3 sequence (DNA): TGCGCCAGCAGCCAGAGACAGGGGGCTAACTCTGGGGCCAACGTCCTGACTTTC. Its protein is CASSQRQGANSGANVLTF.

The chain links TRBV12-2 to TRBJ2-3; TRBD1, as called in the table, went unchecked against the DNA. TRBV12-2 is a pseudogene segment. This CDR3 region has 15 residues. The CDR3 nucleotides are TGTGCAAGTCGCATTGGACAGGAGTTTACAGATACGCAGTATTTT. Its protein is CASRIGQEFTDTQYF.

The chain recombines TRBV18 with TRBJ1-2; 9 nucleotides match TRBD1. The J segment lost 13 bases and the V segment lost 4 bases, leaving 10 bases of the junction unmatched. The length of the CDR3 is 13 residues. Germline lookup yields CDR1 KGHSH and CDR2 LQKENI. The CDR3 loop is CASSLLGQGVGTF. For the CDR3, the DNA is TGTGCCAGCTCACTACTGGGACAGGGAGTCGGCACCTTC.

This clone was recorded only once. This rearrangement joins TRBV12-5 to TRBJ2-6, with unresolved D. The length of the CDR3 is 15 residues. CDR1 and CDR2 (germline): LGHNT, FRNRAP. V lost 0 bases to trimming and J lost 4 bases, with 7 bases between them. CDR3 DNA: TGTGCTAGTGGTTTGGTACTCTCCGGGGCCAACGTCCTGACTTTC. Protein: CASGLVLSGANVLTF. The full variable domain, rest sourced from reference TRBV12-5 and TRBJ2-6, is DARVTQTPRHKVTEMGQEVTMRCQPILGHNTVFWYRQTMMQGLELLAYFRNRAPLDDSGMPKDRFSAEMPDATLATLKIQPSEPRDSAVYFCASGLVLSGANVLTFGAGSRLTVL.